The rows below give T cell receptor beta chains drawn from one sample of a study of cytomegalovirus exposure and HLA in healthy donors. The assay was immunoSEQ multiplex PCR, and TCRdb's table has in-frame clones only and misses some. The data contain 200,000 to 250,000 clones, approximately 79% of them singletons. Input material: PBMCs. The origin of the receptors is a man between 18 and 35 years old in good health and CMV-seronegative. CDR3s include the opening cysteine and the closing phenylalanine or tryptophan. The order of the fields is D gene, J gene, V gene, clone size, CDR3 DNA, CDR3 protein. The D gene is left open where the match is weak. Some rows mark clone size as missing; the rest say once, few, many or name a class of expanded clone.

D gene: .
J gene: TRBJ2-1
V gene: TRBV7-9
clone size: .
CDR3 DNA: TGTGCCAGCAGCCGGAACAGGGCCCATGAGCAGTTCTTC
CDR3 protein: CASSRNRAHEQFF

D gene: .
J gene: TRBJ2-3
V gene: TRBV11-2
clone size: .
CDR3 DNA: TGTGCCAGCACTAGCAGCTCTAGCACAGATACGCAGTATTTT
CDR3 protein: CASTSSSSTDTQYF

D gene: TRBD1
J gene: TRBJ1-2
V gene: TRBV19
clone size: .
CDR3 DNA: TGTGCCAGTAGATCTCCAGGGGGCGGCTATGGCTACACCTTC
CDR3 protein: CASRSPGGGYGYTF

D gene: TRBD1
J gene: TRBJ2-7
V gene: TRBV7-9
clone size: .
CDR3 DNA: TGTGCCAGCAGCCCCGGGACAGGGGTCTGGTACGAGCAGTACTTC
CDR3 protein: CASSPGTGVWYEQYF

D gene: .
J gene: TRBJ1-2
V gene: TRBV18
clone size: .
CDR3 DNA: TGTGCCAGCTCACCAGAGAGCCATGGCTACACCTTC
CDR3 protein: CASSPESHGYTF

D gene: TRBD2
J gene: TRBJ2-3
V gene: TRBV6-1
clone size: .
CDR3 DNA: TGTGCCAGCAGTGATAGCCTAGCGGGAGCAGATACGCAGTATTTT
CDR3 protein: CASSDSLAGADTQYF

D gene: TRBD1
J gene: TRBJ1-4
V gene: TRBV11-2
clone size: few
CDR3 DNA: TGTGCCAGCAGCTTACCTAGGGGACAGGGTAATGAAAAACTGTTTTTT
CDR3 protein: CASSLPRGQGNEKLFF

D gene: .
J gene: TRBJ2-3
V gene: TRBV19
clone size: .
CDR3 DNA: TGTGCCAGTAGTATAGGTCTAAACAGGAGAAATCAGCCCCAGTATTTT
CDR3 protein: CASSIGLNRRNQPQYF

D gene: .
J gene: TRBJ2-7
V gene: TRBV7-9
clone size: .
CDR3 DNA: TGTGCCAGCACCCAAGGGGGGGCTTCGTACGAGCAGTACTTC
CDR3 protein: CASTQGGASYEQYF

D gene: .
J gene: TRBJ2-7
V gene: TRBV7-6
clone size: .
CDR3 DNA: TGTGCCAGCAGCTACCCGGGACAAAACACTTACGAGCAGTACTTC
CDR3 protein: CASSYPGQNTYEQYF

D gene: .
J gene: TRBJ2-5
V gene: TRBV5-4
clone size: .
CDR3 DNA: TGTGCCAGCAGCTTGGTGGCAGGGGAAGAGACCCAGTACTTC
CDR3 protein: CASSLVAGEETQYF

D gene: .
J gene: TRBJ1-1
V gene: TRBV30
clone size: .
CDR3 DNA: TGTGCCTGGTCTCGCGGTGCCTACACTGAAGCTTTCTTT
CDR3 protein: CAWSRGAYTEAFF

D gene: .
J gene: TRBJ2-7
V gene: TRBV5-1
clone size: .
CDR3 DNA: TGCGCTTTTTTCAAGCAGAAGGCGGCATACGAGCAGTACTTC
CDR3 protein: CAFFKQKAAYEQYF

D gene: .
J gene: TRBJ2-4
V gene: TRBV13
clone size: .
CDR3 DNA: TGTGCCAGCACCAAAAGGGCAGGGGCCGACATTCAGTACTTC
CDR3 protein: CASTKRAGADIQYF

D gene: TRBD1
J gene: TRBJ1-2
V gene: TRBV15
clone size: .
CDR3 DNA: TGTGCCACCAGCAGCCAGGGGGATGGCTACACCTTC
CDR3 protein: CATSSQGDGYTF

D gene: TRBD1
J gene: TRBJ1-4
V gene: TRBV7-2
clone size: .
CDR3 DNA: TGTGCCAGCAGCTCACAGGGGGGTGAAAAACTGTTTTTT
CDR3 protein: CASSSQGGEKLFF

D gene: TRBD1
J gene: TRBJ1-5
V gene: TRBV30
clone size: .
CDR3 DNA: TGTGCCTGGAACAGGGGGGGTAACAATCAGCCCCAGCATTTT
CDR3 protein: CAWNRGGNNQPQHF

D gene: TRBD2
J gene: TRBJ2-7
V gene: TRBV4-3
clone size: .
CDR3 DNA: TGCGCCAGCAGCCAAGGTACTAGCGTCTCCTACGAGCAGTACTTC
CDR3 protein: CASSQGTSVSYEQYF

D gene: .
J gene: TRBJ1-1
V gene: TRBV18
clone size: .
CDR3 DNA: TGTGCCAGCTCCCAGGGCTCGGGCACTGAAGCTTTCTTT
CDR3 protein: CASSQGSGTEAFF

D gene: .
J gene: TRBJ2-1
V gene: TRBV30
clone size: few
CDR3 DNA: TGTGCCTGGAGTGGGGACACCCGCTCCTACAATGAGCAGTTCTTC
CDR3 protein: CAWSGDTRSYNEQFF

D gene: TRBD1
J gene: TRBJ1-2
V gene: TRBV6-5
clone size: .
CDR3 DNA: TGTGCCAGCAGTACACAGGGGACGGCCTATGGCTACACCTTC
CDR3 protein: CASSTQGTAYGYTF

D gene: .
J gene: TRBJ1-3
V gene: TRBV28
clone size: .
CDR3 DNA: TGTGCCAGCTCCCACGCGGGAAACACCATATATTTT
CDR3 protein: CASSHAGNTIYF

D gene: TRBD1
J gene: TRBJ1-4
V gene: TRBV9
clone size: .
CDR3 DNA: TGTGCCAGCAGCGATGGACAGGGGGAGGAAAAACTGTTTTTT
CDR3 protein: CASSDGQGEEKLFF

D gene: .
J gene: TRBJ2-7
V gene: TRBV7-9
clone size: .
CDR3 DNA: TGTGCCAGCAGCTTAGTGCAGGCCTACGAGCAGTACTTC
CDR3 protein: CASSLVQAYEQYF